This T cell receptor beta chain was captured in a study of breast tumors, draining lymph nodes, adjacent tissues. Study-level findings and limits: Compared with basal-like, luminal-like tumors shared significantly more repertoire with nontumor tissue. That most tumor T cells come from lymph nodes remained unproven.

Axillary draining lymph nodes of breast cancer patients supplied the node samples. In TCRdb, the multiplex PCR reads were re-called with MiXCR into one record per CDR3 protein. The table has around 140,000 distinct CDR3 sequences, 32% seen once. This clonotype was seen many times. Its antigen is still unknown. The V end was cut by 2 bases, the J end by 1 base, with 6 bases between. The CDR3 is 13 residues long. Germline CDR1 reads KGHSH; CDR2 reads LQKENI. The source is a female donor with breast cancer. Some clones in this sample may be carry-over from other donors' samples. V usage is TRBV18 and J usage is TRBJ2-7; no clear D gene. Sequencing was performed on axillary lymph node tissue. The CDR3, as DNA: TGTGCCAGCTCACCAACACAGTCCTACGAGCAGTACGTC. Residues: CASSPTQSYEQYV.